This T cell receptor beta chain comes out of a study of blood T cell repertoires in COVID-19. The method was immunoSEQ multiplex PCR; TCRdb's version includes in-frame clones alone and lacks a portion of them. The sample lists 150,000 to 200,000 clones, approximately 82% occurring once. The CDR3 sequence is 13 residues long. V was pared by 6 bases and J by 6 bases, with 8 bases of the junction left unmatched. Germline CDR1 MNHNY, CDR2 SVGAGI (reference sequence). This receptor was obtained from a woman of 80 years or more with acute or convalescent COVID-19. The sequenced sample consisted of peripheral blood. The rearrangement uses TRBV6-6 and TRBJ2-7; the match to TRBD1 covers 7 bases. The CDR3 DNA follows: TGTGCCAGCAGACCTCCCGGACAGGTCGAGCAGTACTTC. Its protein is CASRPPGQVEQYF.